This TCR beta chain emerged from a study of blood T cell repertoires in COVID-19. For the study at large: T cells, B-cell-depleted T cells, or PBMCs provided the cDNA or gDNA that served as material.

Per the authors' pipeline: Amplifying reference gene primers gave estimates of nucleated cell counts. Clones were sequenced by immunoSEQ multiplex PCR, and TCRdb holds only the in-frame ones, with some missing. The DNA was the basis for D and trimming; V, J and clone size are from that table. The sample includes around 11,000 clones, roughly 80% of them seen just once. The V end lost 6 bases, the J end lost 1 base, and 12 bases lay between the germline ends. Germline V CDR1 and CDR2: SGHRS, YFSETQ. The length of the CDR3 is 14 residues. The rearrangement links TRBV5-1 to TRBJ2-3, with D possibly matching TRBD2 (7 bases). This TCR came from a man in his 70s with active COVID-19. Sequenced sample: peripheral blood. CDR3: CASTRGGGTDTQYF. CDR3 coding DNA: TGCGCCAGCACCCGAGGGGGGGGCACAGATACGCAGTATTTT.